These 32 T cell receptor beta chains originate from one sample sequenced in a study of blood T cell repertoires in COVID-19. Sequencing was performed with immunoSEQ multiplex PCR; in TCRdb, only in-frame clones are kept and a portion is missing. The table lists around 450,000 clones, 90% of them singletons. Sequencing used PBMCs or T cells enriched from blood (not recorded which). The receptors originated from a man between 18 and 35 years old who had recovered from COVID-19.

The chain has TRBV28 and TRBJ1-5; D is undetermined. The CDR3 contains 15 residues. V shed 7 bases and J shed 2 bases, with 15 bases lying between them. Germline V gene data show CDR1 as MDHEN and CDR2 as SYDVKM. CDR3: CASTVEGMGNQPQHF. The CDR3 DNA reads as TGTGCCAGCACCGTGGAGGGAATGGGCAATCAGCCCCAGCATTTT.

CDR3 in DNA: TGCGCCAGCTCAGGGCAAAACTCTGGAAACACCATATATTTT. Its protein product is CASSGQNSGNTIYF. The rearrangement uses TRBV4-1 and TRBJ1-3, with a tentative D call TRBD1 (5 bases). Trimming stripped 8 bases from V and 0 bases from J, with 11 bases between. This CDR3 has 14 amino acids. Germline loops: CDR1 MGHRA, CDR2 YSYEKL.

This clone was observed once. This rearrangement joins TRBV12-5 to TRBJ1-5; D is undetermined. The V gene lost 2 bases and the J gene lost 7 bases, with 15 bases spanning the gap. The CDR3 has 15 residues. Germline V lookup: CDR1 LGHNT, CDR2 FRNRAP. The chain's CDR3 is CASGLPAGNSQPQHF. Written as DNA, the CDR3 is TGTGCTAGTGGTTTGCCCGCCGGGAATTCCCAGCCCCAGCATTTT.

V usage is TRBV21-1 and J usage is TRBJ2-7; the table's D call TRBD1 went unverified against the DNA. TRBV21-1 is listed as a pseudogene. The CDR3 covers 17 residues. In DNA form, the CDR3 reads TGTGCCAGCAGCTTGGCGTTTCAGGGGACAGGGGACTACGAGCAGTACTTC. Its translation: CASSLAFQGTGDYEQYF.

The CDR3 protein is CASSQDVGLTLWGLAGGRNEQYF. The DNA of the CDR3 is TGTGCCAGCAGCCAAGATGTCGGACTTACATTGTGGGGACTAGCGGGAGGACGAAACGAGCAGTACTTC. This rearrangement joins TRBV3-1 (or the pseudogene TRBV3-2) to TRBJ2-7, with TRBD2 identical over 15 bases. The CDR3 consists of 23 residues. J was trimmed by 5 bases and V by 0 bases; bases with no gene match: 23. CDR1 and CDR2 from the germline V gene are LGHDT and YNNKEL (reference sequence).

A note on this clone: Other DNA sequences in the same sample also yield this CDR3. This chain links TRBV18 with TRBJ1-5; D might be TRBD1 (5 bases). In germline, CDR1 is KGHSH, CDR2 LQKENI. V was pared by 3 bases and J by 4 bases, with 13 bases between. CDR3 length equals 15 residues. The CDR3 DNA follows: TGTGCCAGCTCACCCGCGGCGGGGCCGAATCAGCCCCAGCATTTT. Residues: CASSPAAGPNQPQHF.

This rearrangement joins TRBV15 to TRBJ1-1; 8 bases line up with TRBD1. Trimming took 6 bases from V and 5 from J; bases not matched to a gene: 5. The CDR3 is 13 residues long. Per the germline V gene, CDR1 is LNHNV and CDR2 is YYDKDF (reference sequence). In DNA, the CDR3 is TGTGCCACCAGGACAGGGGAGAGAACTGAAGCTTTCTTT. Encoded protein: CATRTGERTEAFF.

This chain links TRBV29-1 with TRBJ2-5; D call uncertain. The CDR3 has 14 amino acids. In germline, CDR1 is SQVTM, CDR2 ANQGSEA. V was cut by 3 bases and J by 0 bases, with 11 bases left in between. This CDR3 reads CSVELAPNQETQYF. The CDR3 DNA sequence: TGCAGCGTTGAGTTGGCACCGAACCAAGAGACCCAGTACTTC.

The CDR3 sequence is CASRVVGNEQYF. In nucleotides, the CDR3 is TGTGCCAGCAGGGTCGTCGGGAACGAGCAGTACTTC. The J gene is TRBJ2-7, the V gene TRBV2; the D gene is possibly TRBD2 (5 bases). V was clipped by 6 bases and J by 5 bases, with 11 bases between them. The germline CDR1 and CDR2 sequences are SNHLY and FYNNEI. The length of the CDR3 is 12 residues.

The chain combines TRBV27 with TRBJ1-1, with D perhaps TRBD1 (5 bases). V lost 2 bases to trimming and J lost 3 bases, with 10 bases between them. This CDR3 contains 14 residues. Germline assignment: CDR1 MNHEY and CDR2 SMNVEV (reference sequence). CDR3 sequence: CASSLRPRDTEAFF. CDR3 nucleotides: TGTGCCAGCAGTTTACGTCCCAGGGACACTGAAGCTTTCTTT.

The chain is built from TRBV29-1 and TRBJ1-1; the D is unclear. This CDR3 is built from 13 residues. Per the germline V gene, CDR1 is SQVTM and CDR2 is ANQGSEA. The DNA for the CDR3 is TGCGCGGGTCAGGAGGAGATGAACACTGAAGCTTTCTTT. This codes for CAGQEEMNTEAFF.

CDR3 protein: CASREGRGGNQPQHF. As DNA, the CDR3 is TGTGCCAGTAGGGAGGGCCGAGGGGGCAATCAGCCCCAGCATTTT. This chain uses TRBV19 with TRBJ1-5; D might be TRBD1 (5 bases). Germline-derived CDR1 and CDR2 are LNHDA and SQIVND (reference sequence). Trimming removed 6 bases at V and 2 bases at J, with 14 bases between. CDR3 size: 15 residues.

The chain has TRBV19 and TRBJ1-2; possibly TRBD1 for D (5 bases). Trimming pared 1 base from V and 2 bases from J, leaving 8 bases between. Germline lookup yields CDR1 LNHDA and CDR2 SQIVND (reference sequence). CDR3 length equals 14 residues. Here the CDR3 reads CASSIVRTNYGYTF. CDR3 DNA sequence: TGTGCCAGTAGTATAGTCCGGACAAACTATGGCTACACCTTC.

The V gene is TRBV5-4, the J gene TRBJ1-3; D may be TRBD1 (5 bases). The CDR3 is made up of 15 amino acids. V shed 5 bases and J shed 3 bases, with 15 bases lying between them. Per germline, CDR1 SGHNT and CDR2 YYREEE (reference sequence). The CDR3, as DNA: TGTGCCAGCAGTTCAGGGTTCGTCGGTGGAAACACCATATATTTT. It encodes CASSSGFVGGNTIYF.

J is TRBJ2-1 and V is TRBV6-2 or TRBV6-3, with 9 bases aligning to TRBD1. Germline CDR1 is MNHEY and CDR2 is SVGEGT. The CDR3 runs to 15 residues. Trimming cost V 5 bases and J 7 bases; bases outside gene matches: 9. The CDR3 DNA follows: TGTGCCAGCAGTCCCAAGGGACAGGGAAAAAATGAGCAGTTCTTC. Residues: CASSPKGQGKNEQFF.

The chain combines TRBV27 with TRBJ1-4; possibly TRBD1 for D (6 bases). The germline V and J ends were trimmed by 5 bases and 5 bases, with 12 bases remaining between them. CDR3 size: 14 residues. CDR1 MNHEY and CDR2 SMNVEV come from the germline V gene (reference sequence). The CDR3 nucleotides read TGTGCCAGCAGTCCGGGACACAGGAATGAAAAACTGTTTTTT. Protein: CASSPGHRNEKLFF. Drawing the rest from reference TRBV27 and TRBJ1-4, the complete variable domain is EAQVTQNPRYLITVTGKKLTVTCSQNMNHEYMSWYRQDPGLGLRQIYYSMNVEVTDKGDVPEGYKVSRKEKRNFPLILESPSPNQTSLYFCASSPGHRNEKLFFGSGTQLSVL.

This chain connects TRBV7-2 to TRBJ2-5, with D unresolved. The CDR3 extends over 13 amino acids. Trimming pared 2 bases from V and 3 bases from J, leaving 7 bases between. Germline assignment: CDR1 SGHTA and CDR2 FQGNSA. In DNA, the CDR3 is TGTGCCAGCAGCTTATGGCACGAAGAGACCCAGTACTTC. It specifies CASSLWHEETQYF.

This chain joins TRBV18 and TRBJ2-5, with TRBD2 matching 8 bases. The CDR3 is made up of 14 amino acids. V lost 0 bases to trimming and J lost 7 bases; unmatched junction nucleotides: 4. Germline V gene lookup returns CDR1 KGHSH and CDR2 LQKENI. DNA of the CDR3: TGTGCCAGCTCACCACCAGGGCTAGCGGGGACCCAGTACTTC. Translation: CASSPPGLAGTQYF.

This chain joins TRBV5-1 and TRBJ1-4; 7 bases are shared with TRBD1. With 1 base clipped from V and 3 bases from J, the junction kept 3 bases outside the gene matches. Germline loops: CDR1 SGHRS, CDR2 YFSETQ. CDR3 length: 15 amino acids. CDR3 protein: CASSLTGQSNEKLFF. DNA for the CDR3: TGCGCCAGCAGCTTGACGGGACAGTCTAATGAAAAACTGTTTTTT.

The chain combines TRBV5-1 with TRBJ1-5, with 7 bases aligning to TRBD1. J was trimmed by 5 bases and V by 3 bases; bases with no gene match: 2. Germline V gene lookup returns CDR1 SGHRS and CDR2 YFSETQ. The CDR3 covers 13 residues. As DNA, the CDR3 is TGCGCCAGCAGCTCCGACAGGGATCAGCCCCAGCATTTT. Its protein product is CASSSDRDQPQHF.

The rearrangement joins TRBV5-1 to TRBJ2-3, with TRBD2 matching 16 bases. CDR1 and CDR2 (germline): SGHRS, YFSETQ. The V segment lost 0 bases and the J segment 8 bases; nucleotides outside the gene matches: 6. This CDR3 has 17 residues. CDR3 nucleotides: TGCGCCAGCAGCTTGGAGGGACTAGCGGGGGGGCTTGCTACGCAGTATTTT. This sequence encodes CASSLEGLAGGLATQYF.

As to this clone: An end of the junction does not agree with germline; a read error may underlie this. CDR3 region: CASSPGTGGPDF. CDR3 coding DNA: TGTGCCAGCAGTCCAGGGACAGGGGGCCCGGATTTT. The chain links TRBV2 to TRBJ1-5; TRBD1 aligns across 12 bases. Germline V gene data show CDR1 as SNHLY and CDR2 as FYNNEI. CDR3 length: 12 residues.

The V gene is TRBV10-3, the J gene TRBJ2-1; maybe TRBD2 (7 bases). V gave up 6 bases and J gave up 5 bases, with 17 bases separating them. The germline V gene encodes CDR1 ENHRY and CDR2 SYGVKD. The CDR3 spans 15 residues. Here the CDR3 reads CAISQGRGGDNEQFF. The CDR3 coding sequence is TGTGCCATCAGCCAAGGGAGGGGGGGAGACAATGAGCAGTTCTTC.

This clone has a single count. This chain joins TRBV9 and TRBJ2-2, with no clear D. The germline gives CDR1 SGDLS, CDR2 YYNGEE. The CDR3 is made up of 12 amino acids. V shed 4 bases and J shed 6 bases, with 7 bases lying between them. The CDR3 coding sequence is TGTGCCAGCAGCCCTCTCGCCGGGGAGCTGTTTTTT. This translates into CASSPLAGELFF.

V and J are TRBV7-9 and TRBJ1-5, with a weak D call TRBD1 (5 bases). The V end lost 4 bases, the J end lost 1 base, and 14 bases lay between the germline ends. The germline V gene has CDR1 SEHNR and CDR2 FQNEAQ (reference sequence). The CDR3 totals 16 residues. The DNA for the CDR3 is TGTGCCAGCAGCTCGGGGGGGAGTGTGAGCAATCAGCCCCAGCATTTT. This encodes CASSSGGSVSNQPQHF.

This clone showed up just once. The J gene is TRBJ1-5, the V gene TRBV10-1; D is unresolved. Germline V CDR1 and CDR2: WNHNN, SYGVQD (reference sequence). The CDR3 runs 12 residues. V gave up 3 bases and J gave up 6 bases, with 6 bases separating them. The DNA of the CDR3 is TGCGCCAGCAGTGAACCGGGTCAGCCCCAGCATTTT. Amino acid sequence: CASSEPGQPQHF.

This chain joins TRBV29-1 and TRBJ1-1; the D gene is possibly TRBD1 (6 bases). The CDR3 is 14 amino acids. The germline V gene has CDR1 SQVTM and CDR2 ANQGSEA. Trimming left V 5 bases short and J 1 base short, with 14 bases between. The CDR3 loop is CSVLGGRGNTEAFF. The DNA of the CDR3 is TGCAGCGTTCTAGGGGGGAGGGGGAACACTGAAGCTTTCTTT.

This chain connects TRBV7-3 to TRBJ2-3; D is perhaps TRBD2 (7 bases). The CDR3 has 14 amino acids. Germline V gene lookup returns CDR1 SGHTA and CDR2 FQGTGA. Trimming shortened V by 3 bases and J by 7 bases, and 14 bases separated the two germline ends. As DNA, the CDR3 is TGTGCCAGCAGCTTCGGGGGGCCCGCTTATACGCAGTATTTT. Encoded protein: CASSFGGPAYTQYF.

The chain couples TRBV15 to TRBJ1-2; D gene uncertain. This CDR3 is built from 12 residues. The V end lost 0 bases, the J end lost 4 bases, and 3 bases lay between the germline ends. The germline CDR1 and CDR2 sequences are LNHNV and YYDKDF (reference sequence). The CDR3, as DNA: TGTGCCACCAGCAGAGACGTCTATGGCTACACCTTC. Protein: CATSRDVYGYTF.

This sequence joins TRBV29-1 and TRBJ1-2; tentative D call: TRBD1 (6 bases). The CDR3 extends over 14 amino acids. Trimming left V 0 bases short and J 4 bases short, with 12 bases between. Germline-derived CDR1 and CDR2 are SQVTM and ANQGSEA. CDR3 amino acids: CSVEDGGGSYGYTF. CDR3 coding DNA: TGCAGCGTTGAAGATGGGGGGGGCAGCTATGGCTACACCTTC. Full variable domain (remainder filled in from reference TRBV29-1 and TRBJ1-2): SAVISQKPSRDICQRGTSLTIQCQVDSQVTMMFWYRQQPGQSLTLIATANQGSEATYESGFVIDKFPISRPNLTFSTLTVSNMSPEDSSIYLCSVEDGGGSYGYTFGSGTRLTVV.

A single count supports this clone. This sequence joins TRBV28 and TRBJ1-1; 7 bases are a match to TRBD1. The CDR3 is made up of 14 amino acids. Trimming removed 6 bases from V and 4 bases from J; junction bases left unmatched: 8. Germline V gene data show CDR1 as MDHEN and CDR2 as SYDVKM. The CDR3 coding sequence is TGTGCCAGCAGAACACAGGGGACGGTCACTGAAGCTTTCTTT. This codes for CASRTQGTVTEAFF.

V gene TRBV12-3 or TRBV12-4 combines with J gene TRBJ1-3; 8 bases agree with TRBD1. This CDR3 comprises 13 residues. With V trimmed by 10 bases and J by 4 bases, 6 bases remained unmatched. The CDR3: CATQGALGNTIYF. The CDR3 region has the DNA TGTGCCACGCAGGGGGCGCTGGGAAACACCATATATTTT.